What follows are 13 T cell receptor beta chains derived from one specimen sequenced in a study of cytomegalovirus exposure and HLA in healthy donors. Primers included in the PCR were 60 Vbeta and 13 Jbeta primers. Sequenced by immunoSEQ multiplex PCR; TCRdb stores in-frame clones only, minus some. The sample lists some 130,000 clones, roughly 83% occurring once. The material sequenced was PBMCs. Source of these receptors: a female donor in good health and CMV-seronegative.

In its sample, this clone was seen once. J is TRBJ1-1 and V is TRBV18; D is unclear. This CDR3 is 16 amino acids long. V lost 0 bases and J 5 bases, leaving 16 bases between the germline ends. Looked up from germline, CDR1 is KGHSH and CDR2 is LQKENI. The DNA for the CDR3 is TGTGCCAGCTCACCACCTTCCCTTGCCGAGTGGACTGAAGCTTTCTTT. The encoded protein is CASSPPSLAEWTEAFF.

The chain carries TRBV5-1 and TRBJ2-7; 9 bases fit TRBD2. This CDR3 is built from 14 residues. Germline CDR1 and CDR2: SGHRS and YFSETQ. V lost 6 bases, J lost 3 bases, and 7 bases stayed unmatched. The CDR3 coding sequence is TGCGCCAGCACCGTTAGCGGGAGCGTCTACGAGCAGTACTTC. It codes for CASTVSGSVYEQYF.

The gene calls are TRBV5-1 and TRBJ2-1, with 7 bases lining up with TRBD2. The germline gives CDR1 SGHRS, CDR2 YFSETQ. V was clipped by 0 bases and J by 16 bases; unmatched bases: 10. The CDR3 sequence is 13 residues long. The CDR3 is CASSLEATSVRFF. CDR3 DNA sequence: TGCGCCAGCAGCTTGGAGGCTACTAGCGTTCGTTTCTTC.

The rearrangement uses TRBV5-1 and TRBJ2-1; the match to TRBD2 covers 7 bases. V was clipped by 3 bases and J by 0 bases; unmatched bases: 3. CDR1 and CDR2 (germline): SGHRS, YFSETQ. The CDR3 runs to 15 residues. This chain's CDR3 is CASSSRGDSYNEQFF. The CDR3 DNA reads as TGCGCCAGCAGCTCCCGGGGGGACTCCTACAATGAGCAGTTCTTC.

The rearrangement joins TRBV7-2 to TRBJ1-1; D is perhaps TRBD1 (5 bases). The V end lost 2 bases, the J end lost 1 base, and 11 bases lay between the germline ends. Germline loops: CDR1 SGHTA, CDR2 FQGNSA. The CDR3 is 15 residues long. The DNA for the CDR3 is TGTGCCAGCAGCTTAAGGAGGGGATGGAACACTGAAGCTTTCTTT. Residues: CASSLRRGWNTEAFF.

CDR3: CASSTGGPYGYTF. The CDR3, as DNA: TGTGCCAGCAGCACGGGAGGGCCCTATGGCTACACCTTC. The rearrangement uses TRBV16 and TRBJ1-2; D gene ambiguous. Between the trimmed V and J ends, which lost 5 bases and 4 bases, there was a span of 11 bases. This CDR3 contains 13 residues. The V gene's germline CDR1 is KGHSY and CDR2 FQNENV.

This clone has a handful of counts. The junction differs from germline at one of its ends, possibly a read error. This chain uses TRBV7-9 with TRBJ2-5, with 16 bases lining up with TRBD2. The CDR3 sequence is 17 residues long. Looked up from germline, CDR1 is SEHNR and CDR2 is FQNEAQ (reference sequence). The chain's CDR3 is CSSSSMGLAGGLETQYF. CDR3 DNA sequence: TGTTCCAGCAGCTCTATGGGACTAGCGGGGGGGCTGGAGACCCAGTACTTC.

The rearrangement uses TRBV2 and TRBJ2-7; TRBD2 might be the D (7 bases). The CDR3 is 12 amino acids. Trimming left V 4 bases short and J 6 bases short, with 10 bases between. Per the germline V gene, CDR1 is SNHLY and CDR2 is FYNNEI. CDR3 loop: CASSGGGGEQYF. The CDR3 DNA reads as TGTGCCAGCAGTGGAGGGGGGGGCGAGCAGTACTTC.

This clone showed up just once. This chain connects TRBV4-3 to TRBJ1-2; 11 nucleotides line up with TRBD1. The V and J ends lost 3 bases and 3 bases, in that order; junction bases with no gene match: 6. CDR1 LGHNA and CDR2 YSLEER come from the germline V gene. The CDR3 extends over 16 amino acids. CDR3 sequence: CASSQVGQGAYYGYTF. The CDR3 DNA follows: TGCGCCAGCAGCCAGGTTGGACAGGGGGCATACTATGGCTACACCTTC.

There are many counts of this clone. The V gene is TRBV18, the J gene TRBJ2-2; TRBD1 matches 9 bases. The V gene end was trimmed by 0 bases and the J gene end by 2 bases; junction bases not matched to a gene: 1. This CDR3 spans 16 amino acids. Germline assignment: CDR1 KGHSH and CDR2 LQKENI. The DNA for the CDR3 is TGTGCCAGCTCACCACCGGGACAGGGTAACACCGGGGAGCTGTTTTTT. Translated, it gives CASSPPGQGNTGELFF.

The genes are TRBV6-5 and TRBJ1-2, with TRBD1 matching over 7 bases. V was clipped by 5 bases and J by 8 bases; unmatched bases: 8. CDR3 size: 13 residues. Germline V gene lookup returns CDR1 MNHEY and CDR2 SVGAGI. CDR3 region: CASSPRTGFGYTF. The CDR3 nucleotides are TGTGCCAGCAGTCCCCGGACAGGCTTCGGCTACACCTTC.

This chain connects TRBV18 to TRBJ2-2; D gene uncertain. Trimming removed 6 bases from V and 0 bases from J, with 11 bases in between. CDR1 and CDR2 (germline): KGHSH, LQKENI. CDR3 length: 15 amino acids. The CDR3 loop reads CASSPTGTNTGELFF. CDR3 nucleotides: TGTGCCAGCTCGCCGACGGGTACGAACACCGGGGAGCTGTTTTTT.

The gene calls are TRBV12-5 and TRBJ2-3; tentatively, D is TRBD2 (5 bases). Germline V gene data show CDR1 as LGHNT and CDR2 as FRNRAP. This CDR3 comprises 15 residues. V lost 3 bases to trimming and J lost 4 bases, with 14 bases between them. In nucleotides, the CDR3 is TGTGCTAGTGGTTTAGGTGGGAGAGGATCAGATACGCAGTATTTT. Its protein is CASGLGGRGSDTQYF. The whole variable domain, remainder taken from reference TRBV12-5 and TRBJ2-3, is DARVTQTPRHKVTEMGQEVTMRCQPILGHNTVFWYRQTMMQGLELLAYFRNRAPLDDSGMPKDRFSAEMPDATLATLKIQPSEPRDSAVYFCASGLGGRGSDTQYFGPGTRLTVL.